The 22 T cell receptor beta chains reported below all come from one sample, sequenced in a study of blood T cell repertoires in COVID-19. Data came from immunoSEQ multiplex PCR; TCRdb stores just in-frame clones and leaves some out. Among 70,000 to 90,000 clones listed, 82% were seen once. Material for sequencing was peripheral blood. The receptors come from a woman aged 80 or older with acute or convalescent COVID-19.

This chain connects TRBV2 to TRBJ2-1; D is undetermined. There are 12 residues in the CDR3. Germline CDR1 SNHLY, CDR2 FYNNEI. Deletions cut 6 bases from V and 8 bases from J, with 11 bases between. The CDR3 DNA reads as TGTGCCAGCAGCCCCCAGCGCCATGAGCAGTTCTTC. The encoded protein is CASSPQRHEQFF.

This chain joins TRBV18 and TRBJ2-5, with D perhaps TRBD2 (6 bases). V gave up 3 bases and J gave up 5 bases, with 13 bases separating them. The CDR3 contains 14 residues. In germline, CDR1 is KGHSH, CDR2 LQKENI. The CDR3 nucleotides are TGTGCCAGCTCACCCCGGGGAGGTCCTGAGACCCAGTACTTC. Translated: CASSPRGGPETQYF.

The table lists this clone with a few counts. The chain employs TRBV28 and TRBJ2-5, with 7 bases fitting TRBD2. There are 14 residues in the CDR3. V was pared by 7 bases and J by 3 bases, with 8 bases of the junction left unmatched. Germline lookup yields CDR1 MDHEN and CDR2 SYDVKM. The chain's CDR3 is CASIGWGGKETQYF. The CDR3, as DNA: TGTGCCAGCATCGGGTGGGGGGGAAAAGAGACCCAGTACTTC.

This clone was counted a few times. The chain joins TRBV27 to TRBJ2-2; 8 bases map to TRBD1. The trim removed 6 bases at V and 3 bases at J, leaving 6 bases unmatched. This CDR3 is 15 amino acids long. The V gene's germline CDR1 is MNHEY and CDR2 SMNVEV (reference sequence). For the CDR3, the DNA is TGTGCCAGCAGGGCTAACAGGGGGGACACCGGGGAGCTGTTTTTT. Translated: CASRANRGDTGELFF.

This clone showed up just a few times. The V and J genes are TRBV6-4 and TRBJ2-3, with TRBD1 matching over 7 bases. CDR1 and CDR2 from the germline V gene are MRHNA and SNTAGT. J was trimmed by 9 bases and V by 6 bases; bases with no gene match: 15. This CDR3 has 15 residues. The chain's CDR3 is CASSVTGLDRETQYF. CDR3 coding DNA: TGTGCCAGCAGCGTGACCGGCCTCGACAGGGAAACGCAGTATTTT.

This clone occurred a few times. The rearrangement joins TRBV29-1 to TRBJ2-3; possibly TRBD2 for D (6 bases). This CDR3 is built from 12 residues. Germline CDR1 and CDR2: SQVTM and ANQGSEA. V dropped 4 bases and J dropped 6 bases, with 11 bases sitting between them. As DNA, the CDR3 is TGCAGCGTTGTAACTAGCTTCGATACGCAGTATTTT. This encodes CSVVTSFDTQYF.

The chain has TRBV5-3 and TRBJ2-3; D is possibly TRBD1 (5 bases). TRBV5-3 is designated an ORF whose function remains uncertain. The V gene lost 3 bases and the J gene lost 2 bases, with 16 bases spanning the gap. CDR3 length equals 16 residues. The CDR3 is CARSCYRNSFTDTQYF. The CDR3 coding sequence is TGTGCCAGAAGCTGCTACAGGAATTCCTTCACAGATACGCAGTATTTT.

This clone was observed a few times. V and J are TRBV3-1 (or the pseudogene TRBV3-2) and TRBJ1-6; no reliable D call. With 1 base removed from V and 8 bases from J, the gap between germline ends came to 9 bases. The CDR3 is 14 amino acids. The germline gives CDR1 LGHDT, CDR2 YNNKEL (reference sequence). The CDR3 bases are TGTGCCAGCAGCCAAGGAGATTTAGATTCACCCCTCCACTTT. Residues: CASSQGDLDSPLHF.

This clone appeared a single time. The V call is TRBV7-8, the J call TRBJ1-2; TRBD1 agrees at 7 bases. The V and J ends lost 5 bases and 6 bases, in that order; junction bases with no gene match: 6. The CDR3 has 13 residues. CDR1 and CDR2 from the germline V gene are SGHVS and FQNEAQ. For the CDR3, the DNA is TGTGCCAGCAGCCCGACAGGGCTCGATGGCTACACCTTC. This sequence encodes CASSPTGLDGYTF.

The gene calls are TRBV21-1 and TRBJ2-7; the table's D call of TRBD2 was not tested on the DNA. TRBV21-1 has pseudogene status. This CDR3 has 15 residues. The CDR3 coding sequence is TGTGCCAGCAGCAATATGAAGCGGGGTTCCTACGAGCAGTACTTC. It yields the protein CASSNMKRGSYEQYF.

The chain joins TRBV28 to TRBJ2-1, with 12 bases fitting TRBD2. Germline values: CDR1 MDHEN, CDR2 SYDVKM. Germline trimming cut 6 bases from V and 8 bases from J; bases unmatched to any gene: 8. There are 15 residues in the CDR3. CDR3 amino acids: CASRPTSGSPDEQFF. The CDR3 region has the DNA TGTGCCAGCAGGCCGACTAGCGGGAGTCCCGATGAGCAGTTCTTC.

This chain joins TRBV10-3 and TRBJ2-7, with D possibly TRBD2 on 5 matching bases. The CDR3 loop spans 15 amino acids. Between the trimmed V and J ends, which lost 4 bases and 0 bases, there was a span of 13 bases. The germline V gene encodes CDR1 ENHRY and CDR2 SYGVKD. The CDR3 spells CAISGSEGSSYEQYF. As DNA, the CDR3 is TGTGCCATCAGTGGCAGTGAGGGAAGCTCCTACGAGCAGTACTTC.

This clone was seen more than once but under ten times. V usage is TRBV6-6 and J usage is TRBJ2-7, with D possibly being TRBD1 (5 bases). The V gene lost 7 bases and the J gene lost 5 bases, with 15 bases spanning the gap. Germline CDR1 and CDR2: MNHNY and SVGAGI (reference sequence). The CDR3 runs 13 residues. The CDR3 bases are TGTGCCAGCATTGACAGAAACCGGAACGAGCAGTACTTC. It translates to CASIDRNRNEQYF.

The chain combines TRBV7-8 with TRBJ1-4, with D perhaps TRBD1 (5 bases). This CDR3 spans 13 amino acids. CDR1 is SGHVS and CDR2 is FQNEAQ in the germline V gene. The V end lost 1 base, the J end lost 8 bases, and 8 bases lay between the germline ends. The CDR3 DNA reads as TGTGCCAGCAGCTTAGGGACACAGGAAAAACTGTTTTTT. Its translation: CASSLGTQEKLFF.

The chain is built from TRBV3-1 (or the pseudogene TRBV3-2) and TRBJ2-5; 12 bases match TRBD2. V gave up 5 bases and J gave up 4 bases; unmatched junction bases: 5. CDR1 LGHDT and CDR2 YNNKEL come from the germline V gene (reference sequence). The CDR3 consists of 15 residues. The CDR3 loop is CASSSSGGASETQYF. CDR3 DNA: TGTGCCAGCAGCTCTAGCGGGGGGGCATCAGAGACCCAGTACTTC.

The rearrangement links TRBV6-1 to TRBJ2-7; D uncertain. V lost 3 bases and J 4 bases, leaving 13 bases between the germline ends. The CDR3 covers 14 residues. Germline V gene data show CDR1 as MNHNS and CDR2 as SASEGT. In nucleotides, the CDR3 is TGTGCCAGCAGTGAGGGCCTGGGCCTTTACGAGCAGTACTTC. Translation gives CASSEGLGLYEQYF.

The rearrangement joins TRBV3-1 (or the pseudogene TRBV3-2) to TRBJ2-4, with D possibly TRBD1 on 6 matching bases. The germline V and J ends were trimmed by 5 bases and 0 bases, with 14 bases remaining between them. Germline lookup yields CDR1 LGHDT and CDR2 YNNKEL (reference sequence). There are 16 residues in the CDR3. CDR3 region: CASSFGTLVAKNIQYF. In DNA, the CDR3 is TGTGCCAGCAGCTTTGGGACACTAGTAGCCAAAAACATTCAGTACTTC.

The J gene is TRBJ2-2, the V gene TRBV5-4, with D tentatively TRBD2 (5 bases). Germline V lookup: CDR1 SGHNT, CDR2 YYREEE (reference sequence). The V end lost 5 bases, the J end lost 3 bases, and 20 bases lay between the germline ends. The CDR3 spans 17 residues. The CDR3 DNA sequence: TGTGCCAGCAGTTCCCGTCGTGACGGGATATACACCGGGGAGCTGTTTTTT. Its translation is CASSSRRDGIYTGELFF.

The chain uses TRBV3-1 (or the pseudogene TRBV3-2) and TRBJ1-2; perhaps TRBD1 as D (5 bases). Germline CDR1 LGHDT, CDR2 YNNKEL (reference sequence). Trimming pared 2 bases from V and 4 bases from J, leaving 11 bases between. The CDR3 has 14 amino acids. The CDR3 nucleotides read TGTGCCAGCAGCCAAAGCACAGGCCCCTATGGCTACACCTTC. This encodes CASSQSTGPYGYTF.

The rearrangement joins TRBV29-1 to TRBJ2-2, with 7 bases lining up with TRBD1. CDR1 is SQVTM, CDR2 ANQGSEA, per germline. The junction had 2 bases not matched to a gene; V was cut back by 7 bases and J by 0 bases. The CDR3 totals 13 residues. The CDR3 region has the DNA TGCAGCGGGGGACAGACGAACACCGGGGAGCTGTTTTTT. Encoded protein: CSGGQTNTGELFF.

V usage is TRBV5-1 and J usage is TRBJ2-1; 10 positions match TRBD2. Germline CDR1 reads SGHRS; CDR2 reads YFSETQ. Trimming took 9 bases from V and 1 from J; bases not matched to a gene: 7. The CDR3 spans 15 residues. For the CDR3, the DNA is TGCGCCACCTCGCCTAGCGGGAGATCCTACAATGAGCAGTTCTTC. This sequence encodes CATSPSGRSYNEQFF.

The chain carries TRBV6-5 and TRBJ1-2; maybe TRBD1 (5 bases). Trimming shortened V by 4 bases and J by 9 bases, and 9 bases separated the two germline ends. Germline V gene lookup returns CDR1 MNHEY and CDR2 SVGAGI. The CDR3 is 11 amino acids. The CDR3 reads CASSFQGRYTF. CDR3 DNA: TGTGCCAGCAGTTTTCAGGGTCGCTACACCTTC.